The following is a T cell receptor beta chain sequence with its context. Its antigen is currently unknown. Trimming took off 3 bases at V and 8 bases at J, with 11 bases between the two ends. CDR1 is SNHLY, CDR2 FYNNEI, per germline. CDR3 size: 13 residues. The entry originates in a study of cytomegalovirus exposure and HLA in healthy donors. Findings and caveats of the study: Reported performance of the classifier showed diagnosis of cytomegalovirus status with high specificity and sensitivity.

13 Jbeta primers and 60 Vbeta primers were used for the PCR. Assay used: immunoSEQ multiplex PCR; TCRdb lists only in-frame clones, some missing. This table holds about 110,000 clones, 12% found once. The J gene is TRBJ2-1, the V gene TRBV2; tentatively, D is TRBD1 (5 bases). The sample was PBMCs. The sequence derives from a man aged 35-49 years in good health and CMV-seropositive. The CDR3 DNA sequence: TGTGCCAGCAGTGATGGGGCAGGCGATGAGCAGTTCTTC. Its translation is CASSDGAGDEQFF.